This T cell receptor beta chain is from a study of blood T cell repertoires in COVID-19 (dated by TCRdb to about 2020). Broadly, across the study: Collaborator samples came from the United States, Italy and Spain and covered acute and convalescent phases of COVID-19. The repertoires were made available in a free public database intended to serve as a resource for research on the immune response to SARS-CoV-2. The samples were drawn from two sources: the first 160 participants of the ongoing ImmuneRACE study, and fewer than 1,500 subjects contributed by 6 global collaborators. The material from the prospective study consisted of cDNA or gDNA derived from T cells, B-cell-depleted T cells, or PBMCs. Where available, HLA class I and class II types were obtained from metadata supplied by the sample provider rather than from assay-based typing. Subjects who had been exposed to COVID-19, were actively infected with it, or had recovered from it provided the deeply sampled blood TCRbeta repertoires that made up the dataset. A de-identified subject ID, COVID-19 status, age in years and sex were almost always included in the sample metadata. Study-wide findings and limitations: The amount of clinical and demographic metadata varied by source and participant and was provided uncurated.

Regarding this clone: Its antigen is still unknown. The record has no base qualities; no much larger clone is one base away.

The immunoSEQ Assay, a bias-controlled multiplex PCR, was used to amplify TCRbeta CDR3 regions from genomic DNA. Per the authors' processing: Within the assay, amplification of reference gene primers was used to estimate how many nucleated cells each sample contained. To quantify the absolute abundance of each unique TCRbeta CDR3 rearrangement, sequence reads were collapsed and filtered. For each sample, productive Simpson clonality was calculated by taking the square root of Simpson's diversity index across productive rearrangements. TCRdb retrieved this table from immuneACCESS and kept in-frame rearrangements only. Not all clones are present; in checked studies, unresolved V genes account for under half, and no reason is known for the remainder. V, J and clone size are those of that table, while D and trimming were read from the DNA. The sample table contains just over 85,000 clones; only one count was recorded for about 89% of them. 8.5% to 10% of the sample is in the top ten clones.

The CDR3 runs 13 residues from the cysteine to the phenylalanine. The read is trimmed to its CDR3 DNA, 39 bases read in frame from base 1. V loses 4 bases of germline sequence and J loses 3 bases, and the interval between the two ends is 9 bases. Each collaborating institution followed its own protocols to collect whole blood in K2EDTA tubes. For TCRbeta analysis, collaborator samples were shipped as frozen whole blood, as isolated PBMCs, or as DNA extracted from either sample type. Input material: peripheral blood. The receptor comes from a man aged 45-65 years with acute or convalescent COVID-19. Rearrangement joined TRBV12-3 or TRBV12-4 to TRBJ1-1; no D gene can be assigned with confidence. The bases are TGTGCCAGCAGTTCCCGCGGGGACACTGAAGCTTTCTTT. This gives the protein CASSSRGDTEAFF.